Below, one T cell receptor beta chain is given with its context. Its specificity is unknown. The data originate from a study of cytomegalovirus exposure and HLA in healthy donors. Study results and caveats: CMV serostatus was the sole immune exposure information available.

The CDR3 totals 14 residues. V was pared by 1 base and J by 7 bases, with 6 bases of the junction left unmatched. CDR1 KGHSH and CDR2 LQKENI come from the germline V gene. Researchers ran the PCR with 60 Vbeta and 13 Jbeta primers. Sequencing used immunoSEQ multiplex PCR; TCRdb keeps in-frame clones, though not all of them. Here the sample spans around 65,000 clones, 75% to 85% being singletons. The sequence derives from a man in his fifties or sixties in good health and CMV-seropositive. The sequencing sample was made of PBMCs. The rearrangement joins TRBV18 to TRBJ2-5; 7 bases align to TRBD1. The CDR3 DNA reads TGTGCCAGCTCACCACAAACAGGGGAAGGGACCCAGTACTTC. This translates into CASSPQTGEGTQYF.